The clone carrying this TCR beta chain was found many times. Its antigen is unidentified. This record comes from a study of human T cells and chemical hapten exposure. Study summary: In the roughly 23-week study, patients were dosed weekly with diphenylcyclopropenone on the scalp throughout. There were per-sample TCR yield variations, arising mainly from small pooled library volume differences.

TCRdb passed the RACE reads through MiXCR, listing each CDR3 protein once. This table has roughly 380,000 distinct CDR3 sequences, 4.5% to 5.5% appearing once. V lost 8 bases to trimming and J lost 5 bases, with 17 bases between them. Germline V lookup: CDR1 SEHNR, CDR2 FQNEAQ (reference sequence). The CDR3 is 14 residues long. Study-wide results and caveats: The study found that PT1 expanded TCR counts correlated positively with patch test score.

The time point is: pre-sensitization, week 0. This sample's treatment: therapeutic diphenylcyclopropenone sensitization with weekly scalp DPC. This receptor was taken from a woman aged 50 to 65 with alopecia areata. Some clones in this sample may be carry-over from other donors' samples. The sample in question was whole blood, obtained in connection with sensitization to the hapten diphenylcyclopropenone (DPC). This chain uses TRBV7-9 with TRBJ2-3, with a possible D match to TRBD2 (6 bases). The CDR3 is CASRHRAGKDTQYF. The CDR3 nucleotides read TGTGCCAGCCGCCATAGGGCGGGGAAAGATACGCAGTATTTT.